This TCR beta chain originates from a study of T cell responses to AZD1222 COVID-19 vaccine. Study conclusions and caveats: Baseline serology detected seropositivity in only six AZD1222 recipients. As reported, nearly half of all spike-specific TCRs target variant regions that are unmutated. Only after the peak T cell response were repertoires sampled. Clonal diversity was possibly underestimated, and the donors were mostly white British, with more females.

The germline CDR1 and CDR2 sequences are SNHLY and FYNNEI. The CDR3 length is 14 residues. V was clipped by 7 bases and J by 5 bases; unmatched bases: 6. This clone was found once. Its target is unknown. Assay: immunoSEQ multiplex PCR; the TCRdb copy retains only in-frame clones and omits some. Here the sample spans about 220,000 clones, roughly 91% being singletons. The V and J genes are TRBV2 and TRBJ2-2; 8 bases fit TRBD1. The input for sequencing was peripheral blood, taken on day 0 of MenACWY control vaccination. The TCR sequence derives from an adult in good health. CDR3 amino acids: CASNNGQGTGELFF. CDR3 sequence (DNA): TGTGCCAGCAATAACGGACAGGGAACCGGGGAGCTGTTTTTT.